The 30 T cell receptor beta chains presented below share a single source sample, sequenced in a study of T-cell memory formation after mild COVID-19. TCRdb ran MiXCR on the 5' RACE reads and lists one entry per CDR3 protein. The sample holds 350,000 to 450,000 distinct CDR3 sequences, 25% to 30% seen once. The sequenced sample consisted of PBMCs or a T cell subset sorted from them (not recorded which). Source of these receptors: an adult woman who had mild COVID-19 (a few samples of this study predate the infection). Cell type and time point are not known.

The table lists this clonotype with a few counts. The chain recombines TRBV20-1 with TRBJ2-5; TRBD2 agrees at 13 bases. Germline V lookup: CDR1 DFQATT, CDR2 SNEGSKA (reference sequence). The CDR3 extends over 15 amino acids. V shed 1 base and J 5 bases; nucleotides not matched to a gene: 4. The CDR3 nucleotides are TGCAGTGCTAGAGGGACTAGCGGGAGAGGGGAGACCCAGTACTTC. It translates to CSARGTSGRGETQYF.

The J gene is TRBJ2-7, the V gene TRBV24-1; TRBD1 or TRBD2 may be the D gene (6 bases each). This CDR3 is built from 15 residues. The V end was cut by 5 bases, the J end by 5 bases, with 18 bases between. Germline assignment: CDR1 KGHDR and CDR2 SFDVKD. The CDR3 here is CATSGGPQGRHEQYF. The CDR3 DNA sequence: TGTGCCACCAGTGGAGGTCCCCAGGGGAGGCACGAGCAGTACTTC.

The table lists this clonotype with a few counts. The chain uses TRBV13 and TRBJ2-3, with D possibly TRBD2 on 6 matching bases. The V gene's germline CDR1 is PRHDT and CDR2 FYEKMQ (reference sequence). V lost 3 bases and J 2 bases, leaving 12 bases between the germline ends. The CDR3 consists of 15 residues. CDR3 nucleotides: TGTGCCAGCAGCTTGGGAGCGGGTATCACAGATACGCAGTATTTT. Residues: CASSLGAGITDTQYF.

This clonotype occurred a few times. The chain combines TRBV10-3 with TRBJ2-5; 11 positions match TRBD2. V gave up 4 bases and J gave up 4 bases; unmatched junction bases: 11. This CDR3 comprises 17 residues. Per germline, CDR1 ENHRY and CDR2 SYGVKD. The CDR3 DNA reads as TGTGCCATCAGTGGGGGAGTAGCGGGGGGGCCTGGAGAGACCCAGTACTTC. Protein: CAISGGVAGGPGETQYF.

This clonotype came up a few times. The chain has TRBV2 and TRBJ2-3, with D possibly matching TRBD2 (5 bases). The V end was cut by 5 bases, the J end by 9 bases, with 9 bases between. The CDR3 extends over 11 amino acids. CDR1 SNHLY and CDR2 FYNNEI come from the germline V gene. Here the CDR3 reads CASSTGRTQYF. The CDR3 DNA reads TGTGCCAGCAGTACGGGAAGGACGCAGTATTTT.

The CDR3 sequence is CASSVTSGSSNEQFF. DNA of the CDR3: TGCGCCAGCAGCGTTACTAGCGGGAGTTCTAATGAGCAGTTCTTC. The V gene is TRBV5-1, the J gene TRBJ2-1; 11 bases agree with TRBD2. Trimming removed 4 bases from V and 7 bases from J; junction bases left unmatched: 7. The germline V gene encodes CDR1 SGHRS and CDR2 YFSETQ. The CDR3 is 15 residues long.

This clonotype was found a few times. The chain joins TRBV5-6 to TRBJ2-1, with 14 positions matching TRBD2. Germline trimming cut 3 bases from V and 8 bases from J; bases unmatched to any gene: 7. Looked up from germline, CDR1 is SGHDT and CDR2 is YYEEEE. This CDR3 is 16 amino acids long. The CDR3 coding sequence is TGTGCCAGCAGCTACCCGGGACTAGCGGGAGTGTATGAGCAGTTCTTC. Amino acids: CASSYPGLAGVYEQFF.

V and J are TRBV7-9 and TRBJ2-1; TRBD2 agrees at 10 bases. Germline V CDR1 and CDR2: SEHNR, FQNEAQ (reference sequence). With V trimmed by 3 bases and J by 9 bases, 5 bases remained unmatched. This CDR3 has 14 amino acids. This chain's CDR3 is CASSFSGRPAEQFF. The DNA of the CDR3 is TGTGCCAGCAGCTTTAGCGGGAGGCCCGCTGAGCAGTTCTTC.

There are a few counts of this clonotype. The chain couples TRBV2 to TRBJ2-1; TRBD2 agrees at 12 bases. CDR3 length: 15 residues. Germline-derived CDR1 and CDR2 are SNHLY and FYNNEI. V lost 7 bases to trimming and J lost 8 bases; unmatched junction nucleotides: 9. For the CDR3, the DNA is TGTGCCAGCACCGAGGGACTAGCGGGCCTCCATGAGCAGTTCTTC. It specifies CASTEGLAGLHEQFF.

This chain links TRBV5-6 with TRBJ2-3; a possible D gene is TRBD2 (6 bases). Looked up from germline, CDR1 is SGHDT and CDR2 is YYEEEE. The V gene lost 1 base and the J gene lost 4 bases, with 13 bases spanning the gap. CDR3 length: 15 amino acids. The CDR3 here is CASSLLEVAADTQYF. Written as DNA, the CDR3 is TGTGCCAGCAGCTTGCTCGAGGTAGCGGCAGATACGCAGTATTTT.

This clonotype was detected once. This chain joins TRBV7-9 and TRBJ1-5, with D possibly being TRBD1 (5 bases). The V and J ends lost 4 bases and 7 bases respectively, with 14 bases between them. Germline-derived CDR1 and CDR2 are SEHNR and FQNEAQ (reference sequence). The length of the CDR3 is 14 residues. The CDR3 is CASSSVGPGQPQHF. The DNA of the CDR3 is TGTGCCAGCAGCTCCGTGGGGCCGGGCCAGCCCCAGCATTTT.

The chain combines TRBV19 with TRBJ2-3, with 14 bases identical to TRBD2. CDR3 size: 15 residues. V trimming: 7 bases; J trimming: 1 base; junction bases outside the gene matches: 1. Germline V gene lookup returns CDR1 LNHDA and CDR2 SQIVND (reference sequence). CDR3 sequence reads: CASKGLAGGTDTQYF. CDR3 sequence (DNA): TGTGCCAGTAAGGGACTAGCGGGAGGCACAGATACGCAGTATTTT.

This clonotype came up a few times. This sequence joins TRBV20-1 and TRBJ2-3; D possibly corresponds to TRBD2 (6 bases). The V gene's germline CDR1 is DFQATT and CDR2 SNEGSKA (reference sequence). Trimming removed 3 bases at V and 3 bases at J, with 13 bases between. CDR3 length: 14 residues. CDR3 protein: CSASLGGVTDTQYF. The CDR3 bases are TGCAGTGCTAGTCTGGGCGGGGTGACAGATACGCAGTATTTT.

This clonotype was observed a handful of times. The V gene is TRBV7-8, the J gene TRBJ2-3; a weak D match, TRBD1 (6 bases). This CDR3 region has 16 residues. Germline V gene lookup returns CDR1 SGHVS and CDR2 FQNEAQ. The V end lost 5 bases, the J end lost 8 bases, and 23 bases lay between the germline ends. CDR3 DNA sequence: TGTGCCAGCAGCCCCAAGTCGGGACCAGAGGGGGTTACGCAGTATTTT. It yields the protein CASSPKSGPEGVTQYF.

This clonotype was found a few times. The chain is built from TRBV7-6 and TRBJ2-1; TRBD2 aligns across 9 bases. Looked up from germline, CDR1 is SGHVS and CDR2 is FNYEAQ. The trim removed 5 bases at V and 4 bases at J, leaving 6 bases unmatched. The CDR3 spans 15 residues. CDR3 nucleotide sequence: TGTGCCAGCAGCCTATTGCGGGAGGGTTACAATGAGCAGTTCTTC. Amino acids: CASSLLREGYNEQFF.

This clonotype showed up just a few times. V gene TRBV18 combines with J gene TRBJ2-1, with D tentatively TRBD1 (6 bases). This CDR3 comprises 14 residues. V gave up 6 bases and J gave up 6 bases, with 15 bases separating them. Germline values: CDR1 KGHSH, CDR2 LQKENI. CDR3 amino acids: CASSSLDRSNEQFF. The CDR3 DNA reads TGTGCCAGCTCCTCACTAGACAGGTCCAATGAGCAGTTCTTC. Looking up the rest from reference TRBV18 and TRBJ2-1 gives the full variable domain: NAGVMQNPRHLVRRRGQEARLRCSPMKGHSHVYWYRQLPEEGLKFMVYLQKENIIDESGMPKERFSAEFPKEGPSILRIQQVVRGDSAAYFCASSSLDRSNEQFFGPGTRLTVL.

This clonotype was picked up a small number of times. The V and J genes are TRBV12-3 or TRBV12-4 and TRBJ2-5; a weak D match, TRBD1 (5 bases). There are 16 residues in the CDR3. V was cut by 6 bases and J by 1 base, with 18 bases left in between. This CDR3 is CASRRSTSRGQETQYF. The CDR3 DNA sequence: TGTGCCAGCAGGCGTTCAACTTCAAGGGGCCAAGAGACCCAGTACTTC.

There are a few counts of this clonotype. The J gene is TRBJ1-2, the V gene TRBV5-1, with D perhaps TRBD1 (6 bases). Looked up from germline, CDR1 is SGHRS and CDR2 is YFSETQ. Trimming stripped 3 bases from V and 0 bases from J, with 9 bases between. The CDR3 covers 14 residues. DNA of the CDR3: TGCGCCAGCAGCTCGGAGGGGGCTAACTATGGCTACACCTTC. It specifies CASSSEGANYGYTF.

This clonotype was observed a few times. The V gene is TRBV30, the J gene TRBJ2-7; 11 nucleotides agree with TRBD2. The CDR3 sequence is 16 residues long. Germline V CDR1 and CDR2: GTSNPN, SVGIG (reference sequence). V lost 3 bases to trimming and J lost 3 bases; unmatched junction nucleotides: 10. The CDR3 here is CAWSAPSGRLYYEQYF. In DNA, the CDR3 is TGTGCCTGGAGCGCCCCTAGCGGGAGGCTATACTACGAGCAGTACTTC.

CDR3 in amino acids: CSARDLARTNTEAFF. The CDR3 nucleotides are TGCAGTGCTAGAGATTTGGCCAGGACTAACACTGAAGCTTTCTTT. The chain carries TRBV20-1 and TRBJ1-1, with D unresolved. Trimming pared 0 bases from V and 2 bases from J, leaving 13 bases between. The germline gives CDR1 DFQATT, CDR2 SNEGSKA (reference sequence). This CDR3 comprises 15 residues.

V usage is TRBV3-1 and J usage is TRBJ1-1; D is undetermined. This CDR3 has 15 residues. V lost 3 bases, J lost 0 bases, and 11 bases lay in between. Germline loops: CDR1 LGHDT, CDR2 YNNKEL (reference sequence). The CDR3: CASSQDYPLNTEAFF. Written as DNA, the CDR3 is TGTGCCAGCAGCCAGGATTATCCCTTGAACACTGAAGCTTTCTTT.

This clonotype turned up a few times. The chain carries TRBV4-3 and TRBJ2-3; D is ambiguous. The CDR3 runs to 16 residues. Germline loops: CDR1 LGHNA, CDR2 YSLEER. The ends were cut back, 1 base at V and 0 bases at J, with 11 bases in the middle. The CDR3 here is CASSQVLAISTDTQYF. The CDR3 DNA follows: TGCGCCAGCAGCCAAGTGCTCGCGATAAGCACAGATACGCAGTATTTT.

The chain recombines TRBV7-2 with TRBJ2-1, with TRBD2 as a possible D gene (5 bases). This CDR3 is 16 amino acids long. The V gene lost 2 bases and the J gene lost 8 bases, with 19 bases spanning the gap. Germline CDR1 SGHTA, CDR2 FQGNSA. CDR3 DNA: TGTGCCAGCAGCTTACTCCGACAAGGAGGAGCCGATGAGCAGTTCTTC. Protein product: CASSLLRQGGADEQFF.

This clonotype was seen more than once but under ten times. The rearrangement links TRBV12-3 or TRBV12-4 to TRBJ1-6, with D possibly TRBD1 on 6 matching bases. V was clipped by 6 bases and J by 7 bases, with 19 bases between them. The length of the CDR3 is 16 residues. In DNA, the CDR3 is TGTGCCAGCAGCCCCCGGGGGCGGGGCGGGAATTCACCCCTCCACTTT. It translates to CASSPRGRGGNSPLHF.

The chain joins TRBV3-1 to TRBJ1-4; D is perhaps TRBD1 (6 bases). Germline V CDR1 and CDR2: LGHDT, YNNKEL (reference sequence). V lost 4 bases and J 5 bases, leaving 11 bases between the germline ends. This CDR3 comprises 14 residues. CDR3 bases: TGTGCCAGCAGCCTCGGACAGTGGAATGAAAAACTGTTTTTT. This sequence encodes CASSLGQWNEKLFF.

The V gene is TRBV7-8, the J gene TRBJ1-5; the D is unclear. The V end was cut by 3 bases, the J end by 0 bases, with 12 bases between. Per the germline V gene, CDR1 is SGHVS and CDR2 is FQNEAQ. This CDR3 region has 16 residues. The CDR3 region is CASSFTVSPSNQPQHF. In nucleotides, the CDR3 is TGTGCCAGCAGCTTTACTGTCTCCCCTAGCAATCAGCCCCAGCATTTT.

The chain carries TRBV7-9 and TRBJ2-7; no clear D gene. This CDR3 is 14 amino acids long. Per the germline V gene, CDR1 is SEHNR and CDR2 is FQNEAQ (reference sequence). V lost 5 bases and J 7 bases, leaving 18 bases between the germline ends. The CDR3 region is CASSPGGTPWEQYF. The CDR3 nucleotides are TGTGCCAGCAGCCCCGGTGGTACCCCTTGGGAGCAGTACTTC.

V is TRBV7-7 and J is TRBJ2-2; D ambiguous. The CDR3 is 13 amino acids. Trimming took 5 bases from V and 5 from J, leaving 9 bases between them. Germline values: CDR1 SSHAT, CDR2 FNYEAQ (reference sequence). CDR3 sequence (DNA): TGTGCCAGCAGCGCGGTGGGAACCGGGGAGCTGTTTTTT. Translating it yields CASSAVGTGELFF.

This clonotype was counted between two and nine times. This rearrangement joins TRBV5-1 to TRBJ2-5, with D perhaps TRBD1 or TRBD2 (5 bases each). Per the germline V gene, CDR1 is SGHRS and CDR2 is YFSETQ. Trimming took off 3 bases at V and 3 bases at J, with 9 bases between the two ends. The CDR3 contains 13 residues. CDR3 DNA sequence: TGCGCCAGCAGCTCCGGGACGGAAGAGACCCAGTACTTC. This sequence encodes CASSSGTEETQYF.

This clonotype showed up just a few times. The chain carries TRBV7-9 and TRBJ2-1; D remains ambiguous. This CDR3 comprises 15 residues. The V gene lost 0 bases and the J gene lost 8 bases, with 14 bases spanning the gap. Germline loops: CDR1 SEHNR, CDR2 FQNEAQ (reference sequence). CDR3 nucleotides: TGTGCCAGCAGCTTAGCGTCCCTCCAGAGCGATGAGCAGTTCTTC. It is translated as CASSLASLQSDEQFF. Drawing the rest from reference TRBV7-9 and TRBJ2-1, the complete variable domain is DTGVSQNPRHKITKRGQNVTFRCDPISEHNRLYWYRQTLGQGPEFLTYFQNEAQLEKSRLLSDRFSAERPKGSFSTLEIQRTEQGDSAMYLCASSLASLQSDEQFFGPGTRLTVL.